This T cell receptor (beta chain) comes out of a study of OX40 agonist ivuxolimab in advanced cancers. As for the study in general: Partial responses occurred in Three dose-escalation patients, one with hepatocellular carcinoma and two with cutaneous melanoma.

From germline, CDR1 is MNHEY and CDR2 SVGAGI. Trimming left V 5 bases short and J 2 bases short, with 10 bases between. The CDR3 is 14 amino acids. Method: immunoSEQ multiplex PCR; TCRdb's copy keeps in-frame clones and lacks some. The sample yields about 50,000 clones, around 90% seen once. In this sample, this clone turned up a few times. The sample was CD4+ or CD8+ T cells sorted from blood, taken in a trial of the OX40 agonist ivuxolimab. This receptor was obtained from an adult with an advanced solid tumor such as melanoma, head and neck, liver or kidney cancer. J is TRBJ1-5 and V is TRBV6-5; D unresolved. This CDR3 is CASSDGGRNQPQHF. CDR3 bases: TGTGCCAGCAGTGACGGCGGGCGCAATCAGCCCCAGCATTTT.